A selection of T cell receptor beta chains follows, all from one sample in a study of CD8 T cells in ankylosing spondylitis. TCRdb itself ran the 5' RACE reads through MiXCR, one entry per CDR3 protein. The sample has about 400,000 distinct CDR3 sequences, about 20% seen once. Sequences were obtained from blood, either unsorted or a sorted T cell fraction (not recorded which). The receptors shown here come from a male donor with ankylosing spondylitis or in good health (not recorded which). CDR3s include the opening cysteine and the closing phenylalanine or tryptophan. D genes are given only for firm matches. Only some rows state a clone size, as once, few, many or a class for expanded clones.

v_gene	abundance	j_gene	d_gene	len	CDR3aa	CDR3nt
TRBV15	few	TRBJ1-4	TRBD1	18	CATSRDVRTGFTNEKLFF	TGTGCCACCAGCAGAGATGTCCGGACAGGGTTCACTAATGAAAAACTGTTTTTT
TRBV12-3/TRBV12-4	-	TRBJ2-1	TRBD2	15	CASSFSGTSGHEQFF	TGTGCCAGCAGTTTTTCCGGGACTAGCGGGCATGAGCAGTTCTTC
TRBV10-3	few	TRBJ2-7	TRBD2	14	CAISPGLDLGEQYF	TGTGCCATCAGTCCGGGACTAGACCTGGGGGAGCAGTACTTC
TRBV7-9	few	TRBJ2-7	-	12	CASSVSAYEQYF	TGTGCCAGCAGCGTTTCTGCCTACGAGCAGTACTTC
TRBV5-1	-	TRBJ1-1	TRBD1	15	CASSETGFPNPEAFF	TGCGCCAGCAGCGAGACAGGGTTTCCGAACCCTGAAGCTTTCTTT
TRBV2	-	TRBJ2-5	TRBD2	14	CASSAGTNKETQYF	TGTGCCAGCAGCGCCGGGACTAACAAAGAGACCCAGTACTTC
TRBV7-8	-	TRBJ2-3	TRBD1	15	CASSLYRGPTDTQYF	TGTGCCAGCAGCTTATACAGGGGACCCACAGATACGCAGTATTTT
TRBV27	-	TRBJ2-5	-	16	CASSLLREEGQETQYF	TGTGCCAGCAGTTTACTCAGGGAAGAGGGCCAAGAGACCCAGTACTTC
TRBV10-3	few	TRBJ2-7	-	13	CAIIQGLGYEQYF	TGTGCCATCATTCAGGGCTTGGGCTACGAGCAGTACTTC
TRBV4-2	few	TRBJ2-1	TRBD2	19	CASSGVRITGTSGYNEQFF	TGTGCCAGCAGCGGCGTGAGAATAACCGGGACTAGCGGATACAATGAGCAGTTCTTC
TRBV20-1	few	TRBJ2-1	-	13	CSARPLGGDEQFF	TGCAGTGCTAGACCCCTCGGAGGCGATGAGCAGTTCTTC
TRBV20-1	-	TRBJ2-5	TRBD1	14	CSALPDRASETQYF	TGCAGTGCCTTACCCGACAGGGCCTCAGAGACCCAGTACTTC
TRBV15	-	TRBJ2-3	-	17	CATSRDFRTASADTQYF	TGTGCCACCAGCAGAGATTTTCGCACGGCTAGCGCAGATACGCAGTATTTT
TRBV12-3/TRBV12-4	few	TRBJ1-2	-	12	CASTSGPAGYTF	TGTGCCAGCACCTCGGGACCGGCGGGCTACACCTTC
TRBV18	few	TRBJ1-5	-	15	CASSPLGDSNQPQHF	TGTGCCAGCTCACCACTCGGGGATAGCAATCAGCCCCAGCATTTT
TRBV20-1	few	TRBJ1-4	-	12	CSARDFDEKLFF	TGCAGTGCTAGAGATTTCGATGAAAAACTGTTTTTT
TRBV11-2	-	TRBJ2-2	-	12	CASSTYTGELFF	TGTGCCAGCAGCACTTACACCGGGGAGCTGTTTTTT
TRBV19	-	TRBJ2-7	-	15	CASSIGAGSTYEQYF	TGTGCCAGTAGTATAGGGGCAGGGTCGACCTACGAGCAGTACTTC
TRBV25-1	few	TRBJ2-7	-	12	CASMRRPYEQYF	TGTGCCAGCATGAGACGGCCCTACGAGCAGTACTTC
TRBV28	few	TRBJ1-6	-	16	CASSPSGSSYNSPLHF	TGTGCCAGCAGCCCCTCGGGGAGCTCCTATAATTCACCCCTCCACTTT
TRBV3-1	-	TRBJ2-1	TRBD1	16	CASSPSQGALYNEQFF	TGTGCCAGCAGCCCGAGCCAGGGGGCGCTCTACAATGAGCAGTTCTTC
TRBV10-1	few	TRBJ2-2	-	15	CASSSQVFNTGELFF	TGCGCCAGCAGTTCACAGGTCTTTAACACCGGGGAGCTGTTTTTT
TRBV12-3/TRBV12-4	many	TRBJ1-4	-	12	CASSQTALKLFF	TGTGCCAGCAGTCAGACAGCTCTCAAACTGTTTTTT
TRBV2	-	TRBJ1-5	-	13	CASSDYVNQPQHF	TGTGCCAGCAGTGATTATGTCAATCAGCCCCAGCATTTT
TRBV7-9	few	TRBJ2-7	TRBD1	13	CASMGQDSYEQYF	TGTGCCAGCATGGGACAGGACTCCTACGAGCAGTACTTC
TRBV5-6	few	TRBJ2-3	TRBD1	16	CASSLETLTGADTQYF	TGTGCCAGCAGCTTGGAGACCCTGACAGGGGCGGATACGCAGTATTTT
TRBV9	-	TRBJ2-1	-	15	CASSVEGGPYNEQFF	TGTGCCAGCTCAGTAGAAGGGGGGCCCTACAATGAGCAGTTCTTC
TRBV20-1	few	TRBJ2-2	-	13	CSARPLGTGELFF	TGCAGTGCCCGCCCACTGGGGACCGGGGAGCTGTTTTTT
TRBV4-1	-	TRBJ2-5	-	14	CASSQESVGETQYF	TGCGCCAGCAGCCAAGAGTCGGTCGGGGAGACCCAGTACTTC
TRBV12-3/TRBV12-4	-	TRBJ2-7	-	12	CASRLTWGEQYF	TGTGCCAGCAGGCTTACTTGGGGCGAGCAGTACTTC
TRBV12-3/TRBV12-4	few	TRBJ2-2	-	12	CASSLDLGELFF	TGTGCCAGCAGTTTAGATCTCGGGGAGCTGTTTTTT
TRBV27	few	TRBJ1-5	-	14	CASSFIGPNGPQHF	TGTGCCAGCAGTTTCATTGGACCAAATGGGCCCCAGCATTTT
TRBV4-1	few	TRBJ2-1	TRBD2	19	CASSLGTSGGPSSYNEQFF	TGCGCCAGCAGCCTCGGGACTAGCGGGGGCCCCAGCTCCTACAATGAGCAGTTCTTC
TRBV28	-	TRBJ2-3	TRBD2	16	CASSPRGGRWSDTQYF	TGTGCCAGCAGTCCAAGGGGAGGGCGTTGGTCAGATACGCAGTATTTT
TRBV12-3/TRBV12-4	few	TRBJ2-7	-	15	CASSPWVALTYEQYF	TGTGCCAGCAGTCCTTGGGTAGCGCTTACCTACGAGCAGTACTTC
TRBV20-1	few	TRBJ2-5	TRBD2	15	CSAPGERGGEETQYF	TGCAGTGCTCCGGGGGAGCGGGGGGGCGAAGAGACCCAGTACTTC
TRBV30	-	TRBJ2-1	-	13	CAWSVLHYNEQFF	TGTGCCTGGAGTGTTCTACACTACAATGAGCAGTTCTTC
TRBV7-9	-	TRBJ2-1	TRBD2	15	CASTHPGLADNEQFF	TGTGCCAGCACACACCCGGGACTAGCGGACAATGAGCAGTTCTTC
TRBV7-6	few	TRBJ2-1	-	11	CASSSGVIEFF	TGTGCCAGCAGCTCAGGGGTAATCGAATTCTTC
TRBV5-1	few	TRBJ2-7	-	14	CASSLSQGPYEQYF	TGCGCCAGCAGCTTGTCCCAGGGCCCCTACGAGCAGTACTTC
TRBV6-1	few	TRBJ2-7	TRBD2	15	CASSDNRLALGEQYF	TGTGCCAGCAGTGATAATAGACTAGCGCTGGGCGAGCAGTACTTC
TRBV5-1	-	TRBJ2-4	-	16	CASSKTGLQAKNIQYF	TGCGCCAGCAGCAAGACAGGACTCCAAGCCAAAAACATTCAGTACTTC
TRBV7-9	many	TRBJ2-7	-	13	CASSSQGSYEQYF	TGTGCCAGCAGCTCCCAGGGTTCCTACGAGCAGTACTTC
TRBV14	-	TRBJ2-7	-	17	CASSQDFRDGYSYEQYF	TGTGCCAGCAGCCAAGATTTTCGGGACGGCTATTCCTACGAGCAGTACTTC
TRBV7-9	-	TRBJ1-2	-	16	CASRQLEGRPNYGYTF	TGTGCCAGCAGACAACTCGAGGGCAGGCCTAACTATGGCTACACCTTC
TRBV4-1	few	TRBJ2-5	TRBD2	17	CASSQDEVAGGKETQYF	TGCGCCAGCAGCCAAGATGAAGTAGCGGGGGGAAAAGAGACCCAGTACTTC
TRBV29-1	few	TRBJ2-7	TRBD1	14	CSVVGEGQGYEQYF	TGCAGCGTTGTGGGGGAGGGACAGGGCTACGAGCAGTACTTC
TRBV9	-	TRBJ2-7	TRBD2	15	CASSAGLAGSIGQYF	TGTGCCAGCAGCGCGGGACTAGCAGGTTCAATTGGGCAGTACTTC
TRBV20-1	-	TRBJ1-1	-	15	CSARDTFGGNTEAFF	TGCAGTGCTAGAGATACGTTCGGGGGTAACACTGAAGCTTTCTTT
TRBV7-9	-	TRBJ1-1	-	14	CASSLALVNTEAFF	TGTGCCAGCAGCTTAGCGCTGGTGAACACTGAAGCTTTCTTT
TRBV6-1	-	TRBJ2-7	-	13	CASSADIFYEQYF	TGTGCCAGCAGTGCGGACATTTTCTACGAGCAGTACTTC
TRBV5-6	-	TRBJ2-3	TRBD2	13	CASSSGDGDTQYF	TGTGCCAGCAGCAGCGGGGATGGAGATACGCAGTATTTT
TRBV29-1	many	TRBJ1-2	-	12	CSVAGVGDGYTF	TGCAGCGTTGCAGGGGTTGGGGATGGCTACACCTTC
TRBV12-3/TRBV12-4	-	TRBJ1-5	-	12	CASSPNNQPQHF	TGTGCCAGCAGCCCAAACAATCAGCCCCAGCATTTT